The present T cell receptor beta chain was sequenced within a study of shared clonotypes between healthy human individuals. Study background: The cohort comprised a couple of women and a few men. Their ages spanned 18 to 49 years. Study results and limitations: Clonotypes shared by all four sorted-subset donors had higher generation probabilities than non-shared clonotypes.

The V gene lost 5 bases and the J gene lost 4 bases, with 6 bases spanning the gap. The germline gives CDR1 MDHEN, CDR2 SYDVKM. The CDR3 runs to 12 residues. Donors, without exception, were Caucasian adults residing in Nashville, Tennessee. Repertoires were generated with immunoSEQ multiplex PCR, while TCRdb's copy carries only in-frame clones and drops some. Among 2,500,000 or so clones listed, about nine tenths were seen once. Note on this clone: Its antigen is undetermined. Additional DNA sequences in this sample encode the identical CDR3.

Sequenced sample: naive CD4+ T cells from PBMCs. Indicated subset: CD45RA+ positively selected. The J gene is TRBJ1-5, the V gene TRBV28; D gene uncertain. The TCR sequence derives from a man younger than 30 in good health. Some clones in this sample may be carry-over from other donors' samples. CDR3 in amino acids: CASSILNQPQHF. The CDR3 nucleotides read TGTGCCAGCAGTATACTTAATCAGCCCCAGCATTTT.